This T cell receptor (beta chain) was profiled in a study of radiation and T cells in renal cell carcinoma. Per germline, CDR1 LNHDA and CDR2 SQIVND (reference sequence). This CDR3 region has 13 residues. V gave up 5 bases and J gave up 10 bases; unmatched junction bases: 5. Using immunoSEQ multiplex PCR, the repertoire was profiled, and TCRdb retains in-frame clones only, with some absent. The sample consists of approximately 150,000 clones, 88% of them appearing once. The time point denotes: baseline pretreatment blood. Treatment meaning: 15 Gy SBRT to primary tumor, nephrectomy 4 weeks later. The patient's renal cell carcinoma had clear cell pathology.

V is TRBV19 and J is TRBJ1-6, with 7 bases identical to TRBD1. The origin of this receptor is a woman between 70 and 85 years old with renal cell carcinoma. Here the sequenced sample was blood, taken from a patient whose treatment included radiotherapy and nephrectomy. CDR3 protein: CASSATGVSPLHF. CDR3 DNA sequence: TGTGCCAGTAGTGCTACAGGGGTGTCACCCCTCCACTTT. The whole variable domain, filled in from reference TRBV19 and TRBJ1-6, reads DGGITQSPKYLFRKEGQNVTLSCEQNLNHDAMYWYRQDPGQGLRLIYYSQIVNDFQKGDIAEGYSVSREKKESFPLTVTSAQKNPTAFYLCASSATGVSPLHFGNGTRLTVT.